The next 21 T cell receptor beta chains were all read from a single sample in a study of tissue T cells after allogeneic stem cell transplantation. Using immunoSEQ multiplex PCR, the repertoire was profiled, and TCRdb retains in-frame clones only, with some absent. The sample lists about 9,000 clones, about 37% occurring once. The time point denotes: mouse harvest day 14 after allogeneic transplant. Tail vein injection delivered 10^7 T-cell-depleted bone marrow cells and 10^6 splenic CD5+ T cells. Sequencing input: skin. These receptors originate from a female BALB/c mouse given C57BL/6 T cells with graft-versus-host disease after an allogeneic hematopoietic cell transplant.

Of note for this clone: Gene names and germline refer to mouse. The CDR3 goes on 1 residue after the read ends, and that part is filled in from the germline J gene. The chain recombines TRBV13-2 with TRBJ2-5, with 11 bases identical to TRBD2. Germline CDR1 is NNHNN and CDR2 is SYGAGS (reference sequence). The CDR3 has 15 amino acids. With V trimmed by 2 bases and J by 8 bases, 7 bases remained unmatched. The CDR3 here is CASGDNWGGAGTQYF. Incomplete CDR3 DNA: TGTGCCAGCGGTGACAACTGGGGGGGCGCGGGCACCCAGTAC.

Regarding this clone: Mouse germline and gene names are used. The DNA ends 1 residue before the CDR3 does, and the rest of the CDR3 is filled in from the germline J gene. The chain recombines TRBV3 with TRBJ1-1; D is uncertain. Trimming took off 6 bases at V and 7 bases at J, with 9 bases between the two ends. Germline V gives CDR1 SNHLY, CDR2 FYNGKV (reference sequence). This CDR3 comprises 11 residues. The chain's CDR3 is CASSPDVEVFF. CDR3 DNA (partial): TGTGCCAGCAGTCCGGACGTAGAAGTCTTC.

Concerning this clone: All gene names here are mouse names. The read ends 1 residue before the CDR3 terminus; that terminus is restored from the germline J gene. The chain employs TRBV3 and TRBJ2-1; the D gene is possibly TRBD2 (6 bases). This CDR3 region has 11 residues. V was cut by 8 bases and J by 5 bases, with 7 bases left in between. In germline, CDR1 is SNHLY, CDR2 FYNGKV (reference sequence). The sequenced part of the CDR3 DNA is TGTGCCAGCCGGGGGGATGCTGAGCAGTTC. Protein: CASRGDAEQF. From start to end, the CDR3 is CASRGDAEQFF. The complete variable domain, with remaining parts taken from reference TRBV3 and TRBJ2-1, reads GPKVLQIPSHQIIDMGQMVTLNCDPVSNHLYFYWYKQILGQQMEFLVNFYNGKVMEKSKLFKDQFSVERPDGSYFTLKIQPTALEDSAVYFCASRGDAEQFFGPGTRLTVL.

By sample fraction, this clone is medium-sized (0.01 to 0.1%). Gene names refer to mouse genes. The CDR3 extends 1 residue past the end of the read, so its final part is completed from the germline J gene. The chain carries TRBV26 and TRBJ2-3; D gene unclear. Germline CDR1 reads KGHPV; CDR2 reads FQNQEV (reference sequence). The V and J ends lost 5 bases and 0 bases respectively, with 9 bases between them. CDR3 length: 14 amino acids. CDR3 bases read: TGTGCCAGCAGTTGGACGACTAGTGCAGAAACGCTGTAT. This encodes CASSWTTSAETLY. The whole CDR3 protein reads CASSWTTSAETLYF.

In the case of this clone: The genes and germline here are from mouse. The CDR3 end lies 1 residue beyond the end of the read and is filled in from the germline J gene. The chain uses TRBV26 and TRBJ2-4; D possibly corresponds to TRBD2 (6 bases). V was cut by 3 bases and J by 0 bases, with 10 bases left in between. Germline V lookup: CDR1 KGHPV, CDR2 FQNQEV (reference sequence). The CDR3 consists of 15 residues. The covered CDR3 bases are TGTGCCAGCAGTCTCTGGGACTTTAGTCAAAACACCTTGTAC. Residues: CASSLWDFSQNTLY. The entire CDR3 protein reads CASSLWDFSQNTLYF.

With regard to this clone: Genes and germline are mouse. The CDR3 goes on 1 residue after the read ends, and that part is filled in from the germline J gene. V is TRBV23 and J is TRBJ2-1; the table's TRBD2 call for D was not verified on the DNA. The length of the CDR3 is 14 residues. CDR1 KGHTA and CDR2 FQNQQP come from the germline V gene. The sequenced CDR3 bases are TGCTCCAGCAGTCCCCCGGGACTTAATGCTGAGCAGTTC. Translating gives CSSSPPGLNAEQF. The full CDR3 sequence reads CSSSPPGLNAEQFF.

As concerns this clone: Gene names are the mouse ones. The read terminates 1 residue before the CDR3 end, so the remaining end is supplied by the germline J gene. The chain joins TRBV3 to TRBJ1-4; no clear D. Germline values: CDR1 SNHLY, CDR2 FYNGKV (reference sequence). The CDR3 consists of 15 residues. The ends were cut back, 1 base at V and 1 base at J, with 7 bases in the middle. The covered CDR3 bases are TGTGCCAGCAGCTTAGAGGGCAGTTCCAACGAAAGATTATTT. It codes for CASSLEGSSNERLF. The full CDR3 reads CASSLEGSSNERLFF.

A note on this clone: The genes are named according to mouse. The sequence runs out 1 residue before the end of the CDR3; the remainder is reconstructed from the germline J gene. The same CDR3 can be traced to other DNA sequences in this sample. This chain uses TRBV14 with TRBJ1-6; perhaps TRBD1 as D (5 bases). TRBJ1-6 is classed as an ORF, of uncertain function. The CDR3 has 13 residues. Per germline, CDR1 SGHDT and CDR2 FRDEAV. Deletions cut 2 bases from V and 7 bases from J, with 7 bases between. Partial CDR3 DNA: TGTGCCAGCAGTTTTGGGGGAAATTCGCCCCTCTAC. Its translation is CASSFGGNSPLY. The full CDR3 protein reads CASSFGGNSPLYF.

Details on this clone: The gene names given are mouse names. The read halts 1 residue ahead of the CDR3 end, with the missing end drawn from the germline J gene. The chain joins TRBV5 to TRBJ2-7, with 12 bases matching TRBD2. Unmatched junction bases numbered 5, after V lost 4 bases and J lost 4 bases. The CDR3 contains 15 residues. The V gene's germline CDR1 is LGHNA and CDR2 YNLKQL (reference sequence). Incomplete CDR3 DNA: TGTGCCAGCAGCCTTCGGGACTGGGGGGAATATGAACAGTAC. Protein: CASSLRDWGEYEQY. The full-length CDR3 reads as CASSLRDWGEYEQYF.

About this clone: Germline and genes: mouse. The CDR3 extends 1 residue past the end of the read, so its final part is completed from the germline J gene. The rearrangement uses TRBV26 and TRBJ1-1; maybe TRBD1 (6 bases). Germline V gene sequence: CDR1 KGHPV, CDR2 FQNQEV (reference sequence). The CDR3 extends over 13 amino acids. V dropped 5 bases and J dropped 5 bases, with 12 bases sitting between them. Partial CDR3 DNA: TGTGCCAGCAGTAAGGCAGGGGTTACAGAAGTCTTC. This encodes CASSKAGVTEVF. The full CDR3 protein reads CASSKAGVTEVFF. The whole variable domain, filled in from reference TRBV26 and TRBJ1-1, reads NSKVIQTPRYLVKGQGQKAKMRCIPEKGHPVVFWYQQNKNNEFKFLINFQNQEVLQQIDMTEKRFSAECPSNSPCSLEIQSSEAGDSALYLCASSKAGVTEVFFGKGTRLTVV.

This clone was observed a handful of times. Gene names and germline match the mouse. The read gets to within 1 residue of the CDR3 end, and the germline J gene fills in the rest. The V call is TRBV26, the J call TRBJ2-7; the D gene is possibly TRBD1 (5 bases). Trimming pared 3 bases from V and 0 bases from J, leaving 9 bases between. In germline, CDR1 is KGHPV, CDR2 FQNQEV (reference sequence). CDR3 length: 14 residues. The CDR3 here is CASSLRTFSYEQYF. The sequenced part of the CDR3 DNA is TGTGCCAGCAGTCTCAGGACATTCTCCTATGAACAGTAC. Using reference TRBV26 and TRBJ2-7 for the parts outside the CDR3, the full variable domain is NSKVIQTPRYLVKGQGQKAKMRCIPEKGHPVVFWYQQNKNNEFKFLINFQNQEVLQQIDMTEKRFSAECPSNSPCSLEIQSSEAGDSALYLCASSLRTFSYEQYFGPGTRLTVL.

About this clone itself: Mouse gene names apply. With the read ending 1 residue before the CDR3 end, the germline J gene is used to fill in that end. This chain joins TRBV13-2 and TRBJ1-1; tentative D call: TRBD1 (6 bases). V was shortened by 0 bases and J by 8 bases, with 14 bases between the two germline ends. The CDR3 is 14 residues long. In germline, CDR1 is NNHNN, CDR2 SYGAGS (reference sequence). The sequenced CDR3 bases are TGTGCCAGCGGTGATGCAAGAGGGGGAGGGGAAGTCTTC. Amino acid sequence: CASGDARGGGEVF. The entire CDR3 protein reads CASGDARGGGEVFF.

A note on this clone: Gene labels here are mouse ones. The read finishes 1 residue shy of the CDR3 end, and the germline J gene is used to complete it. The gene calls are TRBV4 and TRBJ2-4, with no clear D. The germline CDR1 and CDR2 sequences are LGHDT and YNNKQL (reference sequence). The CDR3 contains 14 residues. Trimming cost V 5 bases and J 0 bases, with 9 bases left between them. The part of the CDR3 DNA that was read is TGTGCCAGCAGCCCGACATCTAGTCAAAACACCTTGTAC. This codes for CASSPTSSQNTLY. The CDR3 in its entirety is CASSPTSSQNTLYF.

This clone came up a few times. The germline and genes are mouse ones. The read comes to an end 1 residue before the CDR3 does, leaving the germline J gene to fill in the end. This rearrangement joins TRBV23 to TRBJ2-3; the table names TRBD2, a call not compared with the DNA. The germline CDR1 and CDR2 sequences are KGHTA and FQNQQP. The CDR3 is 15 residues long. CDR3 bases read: TGCTCCAGCAGTCAATCATCTGGGGGTGCAGAAACGCTGTAT. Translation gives CSSSQSSGGAETLY. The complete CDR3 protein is CSSSQSSGGAETLYF.

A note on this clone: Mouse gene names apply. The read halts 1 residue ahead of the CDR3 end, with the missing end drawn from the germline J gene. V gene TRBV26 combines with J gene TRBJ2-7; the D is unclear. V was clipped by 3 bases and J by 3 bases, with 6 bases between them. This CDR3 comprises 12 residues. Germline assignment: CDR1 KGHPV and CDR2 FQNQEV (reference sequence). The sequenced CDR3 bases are TGTGCCAGCAGTCTTACGGACTATGAACAGTAC. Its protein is CASSLTDYEQY. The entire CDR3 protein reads CASSLTDYEQYF.

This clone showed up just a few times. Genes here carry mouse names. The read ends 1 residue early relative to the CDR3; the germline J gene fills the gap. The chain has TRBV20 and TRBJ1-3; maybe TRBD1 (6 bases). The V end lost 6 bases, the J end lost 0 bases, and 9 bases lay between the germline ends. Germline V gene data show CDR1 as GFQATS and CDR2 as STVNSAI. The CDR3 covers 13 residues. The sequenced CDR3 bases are TGTGGTGCCCAGGGGAATTCTGGAAATACGCTCTAT. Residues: CGAQGNSGNTLY. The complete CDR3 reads CGAQGNSGNTLYF.

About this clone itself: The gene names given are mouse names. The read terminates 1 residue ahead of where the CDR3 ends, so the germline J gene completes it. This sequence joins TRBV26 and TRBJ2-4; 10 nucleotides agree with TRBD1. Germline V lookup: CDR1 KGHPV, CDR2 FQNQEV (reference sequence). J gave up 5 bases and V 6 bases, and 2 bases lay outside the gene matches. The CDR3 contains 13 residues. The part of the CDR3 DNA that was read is TGTGCCAGCAGGGGACAGGGGTCAAACACCTTGTAC. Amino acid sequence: CASRGQGSNTLY. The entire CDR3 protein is CASRGQGSNTLYF.

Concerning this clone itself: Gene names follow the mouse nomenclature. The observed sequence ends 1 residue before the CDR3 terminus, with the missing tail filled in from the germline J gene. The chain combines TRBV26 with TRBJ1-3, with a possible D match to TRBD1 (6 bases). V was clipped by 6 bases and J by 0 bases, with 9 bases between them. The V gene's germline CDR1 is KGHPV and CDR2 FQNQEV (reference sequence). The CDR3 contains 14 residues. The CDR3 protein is CASSGTHSGNTLYF. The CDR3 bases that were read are TGTGCCAGCAGCGGGACACATTCTGGAAATACGCTCTAT.

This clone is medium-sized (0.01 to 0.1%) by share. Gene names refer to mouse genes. Incomplete CDR3 DNA: TGTGCCAGCAGTCCCCGGACAGTCAACTCCGACTACACC. Translating it yields CASSPRTVNSDYT. The complete CDR3 sequence is CASSPRTVNSDYTF. The chain employs TRBV26 and TRBJ1-2; possibly TRBD1 for D (6 bases). Read data end 1 residue before the CDR3 end; the end is taken from the germline J gene. CDR3 length equals 14 residues. Trimming cost V 4 bases and J 2 bases, with 11 bases left between them. Germline loops: CDR1 KGHPV, CDR2 FQNQEV (reference sequence). The complete variable domain, with remaining parts taken from reference TRBV26 and TRBJ1-2, reads NSKVIQTPRYLVKGQGQKAKMRCIPEKGHPVVFWYQQNKNNEFKFLINFQNQEVLQQIDMTEKRFSAECPSNSPCSLEIQSSEAGDSALYLCASSPRTVNSDYTFGSGTRLLVI.

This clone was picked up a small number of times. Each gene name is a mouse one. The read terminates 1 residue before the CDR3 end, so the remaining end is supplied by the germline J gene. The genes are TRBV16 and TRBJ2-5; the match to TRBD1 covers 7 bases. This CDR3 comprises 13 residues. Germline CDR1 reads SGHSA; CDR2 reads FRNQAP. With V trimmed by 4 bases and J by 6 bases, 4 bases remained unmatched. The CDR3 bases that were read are TGTGCAAGCAGCTCGACAGGGTGGGACACCCAGTAC. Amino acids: CASSSTGWDTQY. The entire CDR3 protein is CASSSTGWDTQYF.

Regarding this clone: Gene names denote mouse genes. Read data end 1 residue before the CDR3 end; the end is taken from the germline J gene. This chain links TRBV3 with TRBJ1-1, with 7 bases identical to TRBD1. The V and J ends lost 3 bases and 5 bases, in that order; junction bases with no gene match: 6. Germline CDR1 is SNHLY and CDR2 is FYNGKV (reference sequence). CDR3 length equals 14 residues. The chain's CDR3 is CASSLGQTKTEVFF. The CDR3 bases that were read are TGTGCCAGCAGCTTGGGACAGACAAAGACAGAAGTCTTC.